These T cell receptor beta chains were read from a single sample in a study of cytomegalovirus exposure and HLA in healthy donors. The data were produced by immunoSEQ multiplex PCR, yet TCRdb's version contains in-frame clones alone and is incomplete. The table records 270,000 or so clones, 80% to 95% of them present only once. Sequenced material: PBMCs. These receptors all stem from a girl aged 2 to 10 in good health and CMV-seronegative. CDR3s include the opening cysteine and the closing phenylalanine or tryptophan. D genes are given only for firm matches. Clone size is not always given. Where it is, it says once, few, many or a class for expanded clones.

V,D,J,size,DNA,CDR3
TRBV5-1,.,TRBJ2-7,.,TGCGCCAGCAGCTTGGATATGATCCAGGGCTACGAGCAGTACTTC,CASSLDMIQGYEQYF
TRBV13,TRBD1,TRBJ1-3,.,TGTGCCAGCAGCCCCAACAGGGGCTCTGGAAACACCATATATTTT,CASSPNRGSGNTIYF
TRBV5-1,.,TRBJ2-2,.,TGCGCCAGCAGCTTGACAGCCACGAACACCGGGGAGCTGTTTTTT,CASSLTATNTGELFF
TRBV30,TRBD1,TRBJ1-2,.,TGTGCCTGGGTACCCGGGACAGGGGTGAGTGGCTACACCTTC,CAWVPGTGVSGYTF
TRBV7-8,.,TRBJ2-3,.,TGTGCCAGCAGCTTAGGACAGAGCACAGATACGCAGTATTTT,CASSLGQSTDTQYF
TRBV6-5,.,TRBJ1-1,.,TGTGCCAGCAGTTACGGGGGGGGCGCGGACACTGAAGCTTTCTTT,CASSYGGGADTEAFF
TRBV19,TRBD2,TRBJ2-2,.,TGTGCCAGTAGTATAGGTAGCGGGAGGGGCACCGGGGAGCTGTTTTTT,CASSIGSGRGTGELFF
TRBV7-6,.,TRBJ2-5,.,TGTGCCAGCAGCTCACAAGAGACCCAGTACTTC,CASSSQETQYF
TRBV27,.,TRBJ1-2,.,TGTGCCAGCAGTCCCGCTTCCCGTGTCGGTAACTATGGCTACACCTTC,CASSPASRVGNYGYTF
TRBV27,TRBD1,TRBJ1-2,.,TGTGCCAGCCCTTCTATTGTGGACAGGGCCTTCTGCTATGGCTACACCTTC,CASPSIVDRAFCYGYTF
TRBV19,.,TRBJ1-1,.,TGTGCCAGCAGTCCACAGCGAGGGTCTGAAGCTTTCTTT,CASSPQRGSEAFF
TRBV5-1,TRBD1,TRBJ2-7,.,TGCGCCAGCAGCCCCGACGCGACCGGGACAGGGTCTTTCGAGCAGTACTTC,CASSPDATGTGSFEQYF
TRBV6-1,.,TRBJ1-1,few,TGTGCCAGCAGTGGACATAACACTGAAGCTTTCTTT,CASSGHNTEAFF
TRBV9,.,TRBJ1-2,.,TGTGCCAGCAGCGTAGGGGTTGAGGGTAACTATGGCTACACCTTC,CASSVGVEGNYGYTF
TRBV18,.,TRBJ2-7,.,TGTGCCAGCTCACCCGTCAGGGGGGAGTTTCGCGAGCAGTACTTC,CASSPVRGEFREQYF
TRBV25-1,.,TRBJ2-7,.,TGTGCCAGCAGTGAATTCTTCGAGCAGTACTTC,CASSEFFEQYF
TRBV5-6,.,TRBJ1-5,few,TGTGCCAGCAGCTTGTGGGCAGGGGACCAGCCCCAGCATTTT,CASSLWAGDQPQHF
TRBV19,.,TRBJ1-5,.,TGTGCCAGTAGCCCCGTCGGGGGGCTAGGCTCTGACAATCAGCCCCAGCATTTT,CASSPVGGLGSDNQPQHF
TRBV2,.,TRBJ1-3,.,TGTGCCAGCAGGGACAGCTCTGGAAACACCATATATTTT,CASRDSSGNTIYF
TRBV5-4,TRBD2,TRBJ2-5,.,TGTGCCAGCAGCTTGACTAGCGGGAGGGAAGAGACCCAGTACTTC,CASSLTSGREETQYF
TRBV7-9,.,TRBJ1-2,.,TGTGCCCACTCGGGGTCCTATGGCTACACCTTC,CAHSGSYGYTF
TRBV2,.,TRBJ2-1,.,TGTGCCAGCAGTGAAGCGAGTAGCGAGAGCTCCTACAATGAGCAGTTCTTC,CASSEASSESSYNEQFF
TRBV4-1,.,TRBJ1-2,once,TGCGCCAGCAGCCAAACAGCAGGGGATATCTCTGGCTACACCTTC,CASSQTAGDISGYTF
TRBV6-6,.,TRBJ1-5,.,TGTGCCAGCAGTTCCTATACCAAGGGGTCTGGTCAGCCCCAGCATTTT,CASSSYTKGSGQPQHF
TRBV7-9,.,TRBJ1-1,.,TGTGCCAGCAGCCAGGGGACACGGTTCGGGGCTTTCTTT,CASSQGTRFGAFF
TRBV10-1,.,TRBJ1-5,.,TGCGCCAGCAGTGATAGGGGGGGTCCAATTAACAATCAGCCCCAGCATTTT,CASSDRGGPINNQPQHF